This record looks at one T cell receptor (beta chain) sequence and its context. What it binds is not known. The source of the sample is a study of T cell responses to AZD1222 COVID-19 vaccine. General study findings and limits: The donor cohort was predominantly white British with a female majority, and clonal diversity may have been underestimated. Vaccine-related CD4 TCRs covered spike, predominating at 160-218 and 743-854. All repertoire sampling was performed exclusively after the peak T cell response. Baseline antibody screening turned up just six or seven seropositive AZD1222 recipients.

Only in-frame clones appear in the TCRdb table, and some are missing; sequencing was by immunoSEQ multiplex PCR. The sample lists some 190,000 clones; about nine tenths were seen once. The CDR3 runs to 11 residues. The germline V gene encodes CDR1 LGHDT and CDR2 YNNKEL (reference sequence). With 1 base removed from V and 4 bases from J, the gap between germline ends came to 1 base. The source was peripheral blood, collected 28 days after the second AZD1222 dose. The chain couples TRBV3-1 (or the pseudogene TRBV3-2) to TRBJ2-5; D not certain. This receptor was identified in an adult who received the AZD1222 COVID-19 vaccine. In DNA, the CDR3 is TGTGCCAGCAGCCAAGGAGAGACCCAGTACTTC. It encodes CASSQGETQYF.